The 3 T cell receptor beta chains below were found in one sample sequenced in a study of spatial heterogeneity in lung cancer. Via MiXCR, TCRdb re-called the 5' RACE reads, giving one row per CDR3 protein. This table has 30,000 to 45,000 distinct CDR3 sequences, around 3.1% appearing once. Specified time point: sample taken at primary tumor resection. The material was normal lung tissue next to the tumor, obtained at surgery. These receptors were taken from a male donor with early-stage non-small cell lung cancer.

This clonotype showed up many times. This chain uses TRBV29-1 with TRBJ2-5; TRBD1 agrees at 11 bases. CDR1 is SQVTM, CDR2 ANQGSEA, per germline. Losses at the gene ends were 3 bases for V and 4 bases for J; bases not matched to a gene: 4. The CDR3 length is 14 residues. The CDR3 loop is CSVETGTGGETQYF. The CDR3 nucleotides read TGCAGCGTTGAGACCGGGACAGGGGGAGAGACCCAGTACTTC.

This clonotype was recorded at least ten times. The chain carries TRBV10-3 and TRBJ1-1; D is uncertain. The CDR3 has 15 residues. V shed 5 bases and J shed 0 bases, with 13 bases lying between them. CDR1 is ENHRY and CDR2 is SYGVKD in the germline V gene. The CDR3: CAISPTRELNTEAFF. CDR3 sequence (DNA): TGTGCCATCAGTCCTACTCGGGAGCTGAACACTGAAGCTTTCTTT.

This clonotype has ten or more counts. The chain is built from TRBV28 and TRBJ1-3; TRBD1 aligns across 7 bases. Germline assignment: CDR1 MDHEN and CDR2 SYDVKM. Unmatched junction bases numbered 6, after V lost 10 bases and J lost 0 bases. The CDR3 spans 14 residues. CDR3 nucleotide sequence: TGTGCCACCCTCAGGGGGTACTCTGGAAACACCATATATTTT. Amino acids: CATLRGYSGNTIYF.